Following are 10 T cell receptor beta chains from one sample sequenced in a study of blood T cells in healthy people across ages. Using a J-beta primer mix together with a sample-barcoded 5' primer, a second PCR was run for roughly 7 to 11 cycles. From the 5' RACE reads, TCRdb called clonotypes with MiXCR, one entry per CDR3 protein. This table has 600,000 to 850,000 distinct CDR3 sequences, just under 25% appearing once. In addition, the sample was reused for a study of T cells of mothers and their children.

Sequenced sample: blood. Source of these receptors: a boy under 18 in good health.

Only a few counts were recorded for this clonotype. J is TRBJ2-5 and V is TRBV5-5; 8 bases match TRBD2. The CDR3 is made up of 15 amino acids. The V segment lost 2 bases and the J segment 1 base; nucleotides outside the gene matches: 4. Germline CDR1 is SGHKS and CDR2 is YYEKEE (reference sequence). The CDR3 sequence is CASSLSGSFQETQYF. The DNA for the CDR3 is TGTGCCAGCAGCTTAAGCGGGAGTTTCCAAGAGACCCAGTACTTC. The full variable domain, in which reference TRBV5-5 and TRBJ2-5 provide the parts outside the CDR3, is DAGVTQSPTHLIKTRGQQVTLRCSPISGHKSVSWYQQVLGQGPQFIFQYYEKEERGRGNFPDRFSARQFPNYSSELNVNALLLGDSALYLCASSLSGSFQETQYFGPGTRLLVL.

This clonotype has more than one count but fewer than ten. This chain uses TRBV20-1 with TRBJ2-7; TRBD1 aligns across 10 bases. Germline CDR1 reads DFQATT; CDR2 reads SNEGSKA (reference sequence). CDR3 length equals 13 residues. After removal of 3 bases from V and 4 bases from J, the junction contained 3 bases not matched to a gene. The CDR3 here is CSARTGGVYEQYF. For the CDR3, the DNA is TGCAGTGCTAGGACAGGGGGCGTTTACGAGCAGTACTTC.

The CDR3 region has the DNA TGTGCCAGCAGCCAGGACAGGTGGTCCTACAATGAGCAGTTCTTC. Protein: CASSQDRWSYNEQFF. V gene TRBV7-2 combines with J gene TRBJ2-1, with 7 bases fitting TRBD1. From germline, CDR1 is SGHTA and CDR2 FQGNSA. There are 15 residues in the CDR3. The V and J ends lost 5 bases and 1 base, in that order; junction bases with no gene match: 5.

This sequence joins TRBV7-2 and TRBJ2-1; 9 bases align to TRBD2. After removal of 4 bases from V and 7 bases from J, the junction contained 11 bases not matched to a gene. This CDR3 has 16 residues. From germline, CDR1 is SGHTA and CDR2 FQGNSA. The CDR3 sequence: CASSSLAGKPSNEQFF. The CDR3 DNA is TGTGCCAGCAGCTCGCTAGCGGGAAAACCTTCGAATGAGCAGTTCTTC.

The gene calls are TRBV7-9 and TRBJ1-6; maybe TRBD1 (5 bases). Germline V gives CDR1 SEHNR, CDR2 FQNEAQ (reference sequence). V lost 4 bases and J lost 8, with 9 bases in between. CDR3 length equals 13 residues. The CDR3 loop reads CASSSIGDSPLHF. The CDR3 DNA reads TGTGCCAGCAGCTCCATAGGGGATTCACCCCTCCACTTT.

The chain joins TRBV2 to TRBJ2-7; TRBD2 is a possible D gene (5 bases). The V end was cut by 2 bases, the J end by 2 bases, with 16 bases between. The CDR3 consists of 16 residues. The germline gives CDR1 SNHLY, CDR2 FYNNEI. The CDR3 region is CASSEREGNPTYEQYF. CDR3 DNA: TGTGCCAGCAGTGAACGGGAAGGAAACCCCACCTACGAGCAGTACTTC.

This clonotype was observed at least ten times. The chain has TRBV7-9 and TRBJ1-1, with D hard to call. With 5 bases removed from V and 1 base from J, the gap between germline ends came to 5 bases. The germline CDR1 and CDR2 sequences are SEHNR and FQNEAQ (reference sequence). This CDR3 contains 12 residues. DNA of the CDR3: TGTGCCAGCAGCATCAGGAACACTGAAGCTTTCTTT. Amino acid sequence: CASSIRNTEAFF.

This clonotype was detected only a few times. The CDR3 here is CASSFRGLHGYTF. For the CDR3, the DNA is TGTGCCAGCAGTTTCCGAGGGCTCCATGGCTACACCTTC. The J gene is TRBJ1-2, the V gene TRBV27; no clear D. The CDR3 has 13 amino acids. Trimming shortened V by 3 bases and J by 6 bases, and 11 bases separated the two germline ends. Looked up from germline, CDR1 is MNHEY and CDR2 is SMNVEV (reference sequence).

CDR3 amino acids: CASSPTNPDTQYF. As DNA, the CDR3 is TGTGCCAGCAGCCCGACAAACCCAGATACGCAGTATTTT. The V and J genes are TRBV9 and TRBJ2-3, with D hard to call. V lost 4 bases and J 4 bases, leaving 10 bases between the germline ends. The germline CDR1 and CDR2 sequences are SGDLS and YYNGEE. The CDR3 totals 13 residues.

This clonotype occurred a few times. DNA for the CDR3: TGTGCCAGCAGCTTATCGTTTAGCGGGGAGAACCTAGCCAAAAACATTCAGTACTTC. It yields the protein CASSLSFSGENLAKNIQYF. The J gene is TRBJ2-4, the V gene TRBV7-2, with TRBD2 matching 8 bases. J lost 0 bases, V lost 2 bases, and 12 bases had no gene match. CDR3 length: 19 residues. Germline CDR1 SGHTA, CDR2 FQGNSA.